These 2 T cell receptor beta chains were all obtained from the same sample, sequenced in a study of T cells in Graves' hyperthyroidism and ophthalmopathy. What was amplified from RNA transcripts were TCR beta CDR3 regions. In the first-round RT-PCR of the TCR CDR3, the HTBI primer set was used. TCRdb itself ran the multiplex PCR reads through MiXCR, one entry per CDR3 protein. Among a few hundred thousand distinct CDR3 sequences listed, about an eighth were seen once. Sequenced material: blood. These receptors all come from a woman aged 40-49 years with Graves' ophthalmopathy.

The rearrangement joins TRBV13 to TRBJ2-7; 7 bases agree with TRBD1. V trimming: 4 bases; J trimming: 2 bases; junction bases outside the gene matches: 11. CDR3 size: 16 residues. Germline values: CDR1 PRHDT, CDR2 FYEKMQ (reference sequence). CDR3 protein: CASSSIHRGTAYEQYF. CDR3 DNA: TGTGCCAGCAGCTCAATCCACAGGGGTACGGCCTACGAGCAGTACTTC.

J is TRBJ2-7 and V is TRBV6-1; possibly TRBD1 for D (6 bases). The CDR3 is made up of 12 amino acids. Germline V lookup: CDR1 MNHNS, CDR2 SASEGT. The V and J ends lost 3 bases and 4 bases respectively, with 7 bases between them. For the CDR3, the DNA is TGTGCCAGCAGTGACAGGGGTTACGAGCAGTACTTC. Protein: CASSDRGYEQYF.